A selection of T cell receptor beta chains follows, all from one sample in a study of human T cells and chemical hapten exposure. MiXCR was run by TCRdb on the RACE reads, yielding one entry per CDR3 protein. The table shows roughly 96,000 distinct CDR3 sequences, with about 9.3% occurring only once. The source material was whole blood, sampled in connection with sensitization to the hapten diphenylcyclopropenone (DPC). The receptors were gathered from a woman in her thirties or forties with alopecia areata. Some clones in this sample may be carry-over from other donors' samples. CDR3s include the opening cysteine and the closing phenylalanine or tryptophan. The order of the fields is V gene, clone size, D gene, J gene, CDR3 DNA, CDR3 protein. A D gene is named only where the DNA matches it firmly. For some rows the clone size is stated as once, few or many, or as a class when expanded; others skip it.

V: TRBV12-3/TRBV12-4
size: many
D: NA
J: TRBJ1-2
DNA: TGTGCCAGCAGTTTCAGGGATAATGGTGCGGAGGGCTACACCTTC
CDR3: CASSFRDNGAEGYTF

V: TRBV7-9
size: few
D: TRBD1
J: TRBJ1-4
DNA: TGTGCCAGTAGCGGACAGGGGAATGAAAAACTGTTTTTT
CDR3: CASSGQGNEKLFF

V: TRBV5-1
size: many
D: TRBD2
J: TRBJ2-1
DNA: TGCGCCAGCAGCACCGGGGGTGCTAGCGGGAGAAATAATCCTGAGCAGTTCTTC
CDR3: CASSTGGASGRNNPEQFF

V: TRBV12-3/TRBV12-4
size: medium-sized
D: NA
J: TRBJ2-1
DNA: TGTGCCAGCAGGACCGGGACAACCTCCTACAATGAGCAGTTCTTC
CDR3: CASRTGTTSYNEQFF

V: TRBV7-2
size: many
D: NA
J: TRBJ1-3
DNA: TGTGCCAGCAGCTCGAGGGGTTGGGATTACTCTGGAAACACCATATATTTT
CDR3: CASSSRGWDYSGNTIYF

V: TRBV5-1
size: few
D: TRBD1
J: TRBJ2-7
DNA: TGCGCCAGCAGCTTGACAGGGGACTACGAGCAGTACTTC
CDR3: CASSLTGDYEQYF

V: TRBV28
size: NA
D: TRBD1
J: TRBJ1-1
DNA: TGTGCCAGCAGATCCGGGACAGTGAACACTGAAGCTTTCTTT
CDR3: CASRSGTVNTEAFF

V: TRBV12-3/TRBV12-4
size: few
D: NA
J: TRBJ1-2
DNA: TGTGCCAGCAGCTCCTTAGGGGGGCCGGACTATGGCTACACCTTC
CDR3: CASSSLGGPDYGYTF

V: TRBV28
size: NA
D: TRBD1
J: TRBJ1-2
DNA: TGTGCCAGCAAAACAGGGGGCGCAGGCTATGGCTACACCTTC
CDR3: CASKTGGAGYGYTF

V: TRBV25-1
size: few
D: TRBD2
J: TRBJ2-5
DNA: TGTGCCAGCACCGGACTAGCGGGAGGGCCCGACCAAGAGACCCAGTACTTC
CDR3: CASTGLAGGPDQETQYF

V: TRBV7-8
size: NA
D: NA
J: TRBJ2-5
DNA: TGTGCCAGCAGCTTAGCGGGGCAGGCCTCAGAGACCCAGTACTTC
CDR3: CASSLAGQASETQYF

V: TRBV7-2
size: many
D: TRBD2
J: TRBJ2-5
DNA: TGTGCCAGCAGCCCGCACGGCGGTGGGGGGGGTGAGACCCAGTACTTC
CDR3: CASSPHGGGGGETQYF

V: TRBV2
size: NA
D: NA
J: TRBJ2-5
DNA: TGTGCCAGCAGAGGAGAGCGGGTAATGGAGACCCAGTACTTC
CDR3: CASRGERVMETQYF

V: TRBV28
size: many
D: NA
J: TRBJ1-5
DNA: TGTGCCAGCCGGACTGATGGGCAGCCCCAGCATTTT
CDR3: CASRTDGQPQHF

V: TRBV29-1
size: NA
D: NA
J: TRBJ2-5
DNA: TGCAGCGGTGGAGGGGAAGAGACCCAGTACTTC
CDR3: CSGGGEETQYF

V: TRBV29-1
size: NA
D: NA
J: TRBJ2-3
DNA: TGCAGCGTTGAAGATGGGTCAGATACGCAGTATTTT
CDR3: CSVEDGSDTQYF

V: TRBV6-5
size: NA
D: TRBD2
J: TRBJ2-1
DNA: TGTGCCAGCAGGACTAGCGGATACAATGAGCAGTTCTTC
CDR3: CASRTSGYNEQFF

V: TRBV4-1
size: NA
D: TRBD1
J: TRBJ2-2
DNA: TGCGCCAGCAGCGCCGGGACAGCCCCCGGGGAGCTGTTTTTT
CDR3: CASSAGTAPGELFF

V: TRBV5-4
size: many
D: NA
J: TRBJ1-1
DNA: TGTGCCAGCAGCTTCGGCAGGGCGAACACTGAAGCTTTCTTT
CDR3: CASSFGRANTEAFF

V: TRBV7-9
size: many
D: NA
J: TRBJ1-2
DNA: TGTGCCAGCAGCCCCGAAGGTTGGGCAGTCCGTGGCTACACCTTC
CDR3: CASSPEGWAVRGYTF

V: TRBV29-1
size: many
D: NA
J: TRBJ2-2
DNA: TGCAGCGTTGAAGATCCTGGCCTTAACACCGGGGAGCTGTTTTTT
CDR3: CSVEDPGLNTGELFF

V: TRBV28
size: NA
D: NA
J: TRBJ1-1
DNA: TGTGCCAGCAAGAGTAGCCTCTTGGGGACTGAAGCTTTCTTT
CDR3: CASKSSLLGTEAFF

V: TRBV12-3/TRBV12-4
size: few
D: NA
J: TRBJ1-1
DNA: TGTGCCAGCAGGGACTCCGGGGGCCAAGCTTTCTTT
CDR3: CASRDSGGQAFF

V: TRBV27
size: NA
D: NA
J: TRBJ2-1
DNA: TGTGCCAGCAGTCTCGGCGTGGGTGAGCAGTTCTTC
CDR3: CASSLGVGEQFF

V: TRBV12-3/TRBV12-4
size: few
D: NA
J: TRBJ1-1
DNA: TGTGCCAGCAGTTTAAAAGGGAACACTGAAGCTTTCTTT
CDR3: CASSLKGNTEAFF

V: TRBV25-1
size: many
D: NA
J: TRBJ2-7
DNA: TGTGCCAGTCTGGACCCATTCTACGAGCAGTACTTC
CDR3: CASLDPFYEQYF

V: TRBV7-6
size: few
D: NA
J: TRBJ2-1
DNA: TGTGCCAGCAGCTCACTGGCCCCAACCGAGCAGTTCTTC
CDR3: CASSSLAPTEQFF

V: TRBV6-2/TRBV6-3
size: NA
D: NA
J: TRBJ1-6
DNA: TGTGCCACCTCGACAGGCGTCAATTCACCCCTCCACTTT
CDR3: CATSTGVNSPLHF

V: TRBV6-1
size: many
D: TRBD1
J: TRBJ1-4
DNA: TGTGCCAGCAGTAATGGACAGGTACTCGTTGAAAAACTGTTTTTT
CDR3: CASSNGQVLVEKLFF

V: TRBV9
size: NA
D: TRBD1
J: TRBJ2-2
DNA: TGTGCCAGCAGCGCCCCCGGACAGGGAGGCACCGGGGAGCTGTTTTTT
CDR3: CASSAPGQGGTGELFF

V: TRBV29-1
size: NA
D: TRBD2
J: TRBJ2-1
DNA: TGCAGCGTCGGGACTAGCGGATGGGGGCGCAATGAGCAGTTCTTC
CDR3: CSVGTSGWGRNEQFF

V: TRBV20-1
size: NA
D: NA
J: TRBJ2-6
DNA: TGCAGTGCCCGACAACAGGGTACCTCTGGGGCCAACGTCCTGACTTTC
CDR3: CSARQQGTSGANVLTF

V: TRBV7-2
size: few
D: NA
J: TRBJ2-5
DNA: TGTGCCAGCAGCTTAGTGGGGACAAATGAGAGGGAGACCCAGTACTTC
CDR3: CASSLVGTNERETQYF

V: TRBV28
size: many
D: NA
J: TRBJ2-1
DNA: TGTGCCAGCAGTTTCCCTCATGACGGCAGCTCCTACAATGAGCAGTTCTTC
CDR3: CASSFPHDGSSYNEQFF

V: TRBV28
size: NA
D: TRBD2
J: TRBJ2-1
DNA: TGTGCCAGCAGTTTCTTAGCGGGAGGGAATGAGCAGTTCTTC
CDR3: CASSFLAGGNEQFF

V: TRBV4-1
size: NA
D: NA
J: TRBJ2-1
DNA: TGCGCCAGCAGCCAAGTCATCACAGAACCTTACAATGAGCAGTTCTTC
CDR3: CASSQVITEPYNEQFF

V: TRBV18
size: NA
D: NA
J: TRBJ2-7
DNA: TGTGCCAGCTCACCACCAGGGTCCAGCTCCTACGAGCAGTACTTC
CDR3: CASSPPGSSSYEQYF

V: TRBV29-1
size: few
D: NA
J: TRBJ2-3
DNA: TGCAGCGTTGCACAGTCCTATACGCAGTATTTT
CDR3: CSVAQSYTQYF

V: TRBV29-1
size: few
D: NA
J: TRBJ2-7
DNA: TGCAGCGTCTCGACCGGAGCTAACGAGCAGTACTTC
CDR3: CSVSTGANEQYF

V: TRBV6-2/TRBV6-3
size: NA
D: NA
J: TRBJ1-5
DNA: TGTGCCAGCAGTTATCGGGGTTTTAATCAGCCCCAGCATTTT
CDR3: CASSYRGFNQPQHF

V: TRBV28
size: many
D: NA
J: TRBJ2-3
DNA: TGTGCCAGCAGTTGGTATTCAGATACGCAGTATTTT
CDR3: CASSWYSDTQYF

V: TRBV24-1
size: NA
D: NA
J: TRBJ2-1
DNA: TGTGCCACCAGTGATTTAAACAGGCCCAACAATGAGCAGTTCTTC
CDR3: CATSDLNRPNNEQFF

V: TRBV7-2
size: few
D: NA
J: TRBJ1-2
DNA: TGTGCCAGCAGCTTAGAATTATTTGGCTACACCTTC
CDR3: CASSLELFGYTF

V: TRBV6-5
size: few
D: NA
J: TRBJ1-4
DNA: TGTGCCAGCAGCCCGGTAATTGCTAATGAAAAACTGTTTTTT
CDR3: CASSPVIANEKLFF

V: TRBV4-2
size: NA
D: TRBD1
J: TRBJ2-1
DNA: TGTGCCAGCAGCCAAAGACAGGGATCAAGCTCCTACAATGAGCAGTTCTTC
CDR3: CASSQRQGSSSYNEQFF

V: TRBV20-1
size: few
D: NA
J: TRBJ2-1
DNA: TGCAGTGCCACTAGTTTTAGGCTGTACAATGAGCAGTTCTTC
CDR3: CSATSFRLYNEQFF

V: TRBV28
size: many
D: TRBD2
J: TRBJ2-1
DNA: TGTGCCAGCAGTTCGCACGGGAGGGCCCGCTCCTACAATGAGCAGTTCTTC
CDR3: CASSSHGRARSYNEQFF

V: TRBV11-2
size: many
D: TRBD1
J: TRBJ2-1
DNA: TGTGCCAGCAGCCTTCGTGGGGACAGTAGCTACAATGAGCAGTTCTTC
CDR3: CASSLRGDSSYNEQFF

V: TRBV7-2
size: few
D: NA
J: TRBJ2-1
DNA: TGTGCCAGCAGCTTAGAGGGCCTCAGTCGAATGGCGTACAATGAGCAGTTCTTC
CDR3: CASSLEGLSRMAYNEQFF